This entry lists 12 T cell receptor beta chains sequenced from one sample in a study of T cells in Graves' hyperthyroidism and ophthalmopathy. The TCR beta CDR3 regions underwent amplification using RNA transcripts as the source. Using the HTBI primer set, a first-round RT-PCR was run on the TCR CDR3. TCRdb called the multiplex PCR reads again in MiXCR, with one record for every CDR3 protein. The table has about 95,000 distinct CDR3 sequences, approximately 40% seen once; the top ten hold 10%. What was sequenced was peripheral blood or thyroid tissue (not recorded which). The source is a woman aged 25 to 45 with Graves' hyperthyroidism.

This clonotype appeared once. The chain uses TRBV4-1 and TRBJ2-7, with TRBD2 identical over 7 bases. The CDR3 length is 15 residues. The J segment lost 5 bases and the V segment lost 4 bases, leaving 11 bases of the junction unmatched. In germline, CDR1 is MGHRA, CDR2 YSYEKL. The CDR3 DNA reads TGCGCCAGCAGCCTCCTAGCGGAAGATCCCCACGAGCAGTACTTC. Translation: CASSLLAEDPHEQYF.

A single count supports this clonotype. One end of the junction fails to match germline, which may point to a read error. The CDR3 region has the DNA TGTGCCAGCAGCTTAGCCGGAGCGGGAGCCCAAGAGACCCAATACTTC. Translated, it gives CASSLAGAGAQETQYF. The rearrangement links TRBV7-2 to TRBJ2-5; 8 bases line up with TRBD2. The length of the CDR3 is 16 residues. CDR1 is SGHTA, CDR2 FQGNSA, per germline.

V gene TRBV10-3 combines with J gene TRBJ1-2; a weak D match, TRBD1 (6 bases). Germline V gives CDR1 ENHRY, CDR2 SYGVKD. The V and J ends lost 10 bases and 5 bases respectively, with 23 bases between them. The CDR3 loop spans 15 amino acids. CDR3 amino acids: CATKGPPGDAYGYTF. CDR3 nucleotides: TGTGCCACCAAGGGACCACCAGGGGATGCGTATGGCTACACCTTC.

The chain has TRBV3-1 and TRBJ2-3, with D hard to call. The germline V gene encodes CDR1 LGHDT and CDR2 YNNKEL (reference sequence). The CDR3 totals 15 residues. V lost 0 bases, J lost 1 base, and 8 bases lay in between. CDR3 nucleotides: TGTGCCAGCAGCCAAGATTACAGACGCACAGATACGCAGTATTTT. It specifies CASSQDYRRTDTQYF.

Regarding this clonotype: A single base separates this from a much larger clone, so it may be a read error. The CDR3 sequence: CASRRGFRLTEASF. CDR3 nucleotides: TGTGCCAGCAGAAGGGGTTTTCGGTTAACTGAAGCTTCCTTT. The chain combines TRBV6-1 with TRBJ1-1, with D perhaps matching TRBD1 (5 bases). In germline, CDR1 is MNHNS, CDR2 SASEGT. This CDR3 is built from 14 residues.

As regards this clonotype: It is unclear where the CDR3 begins or ends on the DNA, so no DNA is shown, and the CDR3 is as TCRdb lists it. The CDR3 sequence: CASSLSVSSNAEAFFEEKLFF. This rearrangement joins TRBV11-3 to TRBJ1-4. The CDR3 extends over 21 residues, inclusive of both ends. CDR1 is SGHNT and CDR2 is YENEEA in the germline V gene.

This clonotype was seen only a few times. The rearrangement links TRBV15 to TRBJ1-1; 9 nucleotides align to TRBD1. V dropped 0 bases and J dropped 6; count of bases not matched to a gene: 2. Looked up from germline, CDR1 is LNHNV and CDR2 is YYDKDF (reference sequence). The length of the CDR3 is 14 residues. CDR3 nucleotide sequence: TGTGCCACCAGCAGAGATAGGGACAGGGCTGAAGCTTTCTTT. This gives the protein CATSRDRDRAEAFF.

The CDR3 protein is CASSSGTSGRETQYF. In DNA form, the CDR3 reads TGTGCCAGCAGTTCCGGGACTAGCGGGAGGGAGACCCAGTACTTC. V and J are TRBV2 and TRBJ2-5, with 15 bases matching TRBD2. Germline trimming cut 5 bases from V and 5 bases from J; bases unmatched to any gene: 3. From germline, CDR1 is SNHLY and CDR2 FYNNEI. The CDR3 extends over 15 amino acids. The full variable domain, rest sourced from reference TRBV2 and TRBJ2-5, is EPEVTQTPSHQVTQMGQEVILRCVPISNHLYFYWYRQILGQKVEFLVSFYNNEISEKSEIFDDQFSVERPDGSNFTLKIRSTKLEDSAMYFCASSSGTSGRETQYFGPGTRLLVL.

This clonotype has at least ten counts. This sequence joins TRBV10-2 and TRBJ2-7, with D tentatively TRBD1 or TRBD2 (6 bases each). The germline V and J ends were trimmed by 0 bases and 4 bases, with 13 bases remaining between them. The germline V gene encodes CDR1 WSHSY and CDR2 SAAADI. CDR3 length: 15 residues. The CDR3 here is CASSESEEGGYEQYF. The CDR3 DNA reads as TGCGCCAGCAGTGAGTCGGAGGAGGGGGGATACGAGCAGTACTTC.

This clonotype was seen repeatedly, ten times or more. V and J are TRBV5-6 and TRBJ2-7; D gene ambiguous. There are 14 residues in the CDR3. Between the trimmed V and J ends, which lost 0 bases and 2 bases, there was a span of 9 bases. Germline V gene lookup returns CDR1 SGHDT and CDR2 YYEEEE. The CDR3 coding sequence is TGTGCCAGCAGCTTGGGTCGCGCAACCTACGAGCAGTACTTC. Protein sequence: CASSLGRATYEQYF.

This clonotype was seen repeatedly, ten times or more. The chain carries TRBV6-5 and TRBJ2-5; TRBD2 matches at 9 bases. CDR3 length equals 14 residues. CDR1 is MNHEY, CDR2 SVGAGI, per germline. Trimming at V came to 6 bases and at J to 5 bases, leaving 7 bases not matched to a gene. CDR3 bases: TGTGCCAGCAGCCAGGGACTAGCCTGGGAGACCCAGTACTTC. This encodes CASSQGLAWETQYF.

As for this clonotype: This may be a read error: a much more frequent sequence differs by one nucleotide. This chain links TRBV30 with TRBJ2-2; D call uncertain. The CDR3 contains 10 residues. CDR1 is GTSNPN and CDR2 is SVGIG in the germline V gene (reference sequence). Trimming removed 1 base at V and 10 bases at J, with 4 bases between. The CDR3 region has the DNA TGTGCCTGGAGTGCCGCGGAGCTGTTTTTT. As protein: CAWSAAELFF. Complete variable domain (other parts from reference TRBV30 and TRBJ2-2): SQTIHQWPATLVQPVGSPLSLECTVEGTSNPNLYWYRQAAGRGLQLLFYSVGIGQISSEVPQNLSASRPQDRQFILSSKKLLLSDSGFYLCAWSAAELFFGEGSRLTVL.